A single sample is the source of the 6 T cell receptor beta chains below, sequenced in a study of T cells after yellow fever vaccination (dated by TCRdb to between 2017 and 2020). Libraries were built with 5' RACE. Data came from an Illumina HiSeq 2500. TCRdb passed the public sequencing reads through fastp at Q25 and MiXCR, retaining productive beta sequences. Here each entry gathers all rows of one CDR3 protein and keeps the most common genes and DNA. In all, the sample holds 510,000 or so distinct CDR3 sequences, and about 19% of those were seen once. The top ten clones comprise roughly an eighth of the sample. This specimen's treatment or condition label, per the study, means: live attenuated yellow fever vaccine strain. The material sequenced was PBMCs, taken 15 days after the yellow fever booster vaccination. These receptors were taken from a man in his thirties or forties who received the YFV17D yellow fever vaccine.

This clonotype was recorded once. The chain has TRBV6-1 and TRBJ2-1; D is perhaps TRBD2 (5 bases). Looked up from germline, CDR1 is MNHNS and CDR2 is SASEGT. Deletions cut 6 bases from V and 9 bases from J, with 18 bases between. CDR3 length equals 14 residues. The CDR3 spells CASREAGPVTEQFF. The CDR3 bases are TGTGCCAGCAGGGAGGCGGGCCCAGTAACTGAGCAGTTCTTC.

This CDR3 reads CASSQKGLNTEAFF. The CDR3 coding sequence is TGCGCCAGCAGCCAGAAAGGGTTGAACACTGAAGCTTTCTTT. J is TRBJ1-1 and V is TRBV4-1; D unresolved. V was pared by 3 bases and J by 0 bases, with 8 bases between. Germline CDR1 reads MGHRA; CDR2 reads YSYEKL. CDR3 length equals 14 residues.

This clonotype was found a few times. The chain links TRBV5-4 to TRBJ2-1; 9 bases match TRBD1. CDR1 and CDR2 (germline): SGHNT, YYREEE (reference sequence). The CDR3 extends over 13 amino acids. With V trimmed by 5 bases and J by 9 bases, 6 bases remained unmatched. The CDR3 coding sequence is TGTGCCAGCAGTCTAACAGGGGGCACTGAGCAGTTCTTC. The encoded protein is CASSLTGGTEQFF.

The genes are TRBV7-3 and TRBJ2-2; perhaps TRBD2 as D (5 bases). V dropped 4 bases and J dropped 5 bases, with 14 bases sitting between them. Looked up from germline, CDR1 is SGHTA and CDR2 is FQGTGA. CDR3 length: 15 residues. CDR3 loop: CASSWERLGTGELFF. The CDR3 DNA reads TGTGCCAGCAGCTGGGAGCGTTTAGGGACCGGGGAGCTGTTTTTT.

V and J are TRBV12-3 or TRBV12-4 and TRBJ1-2; a weak D match, TRBD1 (5 bases). The CDR3 spans 14 residues. With 6 bases removed from V and 0 bases from J, the gap between germline ends came to 11 bases. The CDR3 spells CASRPREANYGYTF. In DNA form, the CDR3 reads TGTGCCAGCAGACCCAGGGAGGCTAACTATGGCTACACCTTC.

The table lists this clonotype with a few counts. This chain uses TRBV6-1 with TRBJ2-3; 7 bases align to TRBD1. J was trimmed by 1 base and V by 10 bases; bases with no gene match: 8. The length of the CDR3 is 14 residues. Germline CDR1 MNHNS, CDR2 SASEGT. The CDR3 loop is CATQPGQRTDTQYF. The CDR3 DNA sequence: TGTGCCACCCAACCGGGACAGCGCACAGATACGCAGTATTTT.